This T cell receptor beta chain was obtained from a study of tumor-infiltrating lymphocytes in primary liver carcinoma. Germline V lookup: CDR1 SGHAT, CDR2 FQNNGV. The CDR3 totals 15 residues. V lost 6 bases, J lost 3 bases, and 14 bases lay in between. RNA isolated from unsorted whole blood supplied the blood RNA, with germline DNA also extracted. TCR beta cDNA was reverse-transcribed from about 500 ng of total RNA. The reaction used a constant-region primer and ProtoScript II reverse transcriptase. Sequencing libraries for TCR beta derived from three nested multiplex PCR rounds that used slightly modified ARM-PCR. With TRBV1-TRBV30 forward primers and a C-beta reverse primer, the first two PCR rounds were run for about 10 cycles each. TCRdb re-called the multiplex PCR reads through MiXCR, storing one row per CDR3 protein. The table lists under 200,000 distinct CDR3 sequences, 65% of them singletons, with about 7.1% in the top ten.

This receptor was obtained from a woman aged 55-69 years with primary liver carcinoma and hepatitis B virus infection. The J gene is TRBJ1-4, the V gene TRBV11-2; the D is unclear. Source material: peripheral blood. The DNA of the CDR3 is TGTGCCAGCAGATCCCACGGGGTTGCTAATGAAAAACTGTTTTTT. Its protein product is CASRSHGVANEKLFF. The whole variable domain, remainder taken from reference TRBV11-2 and TRBJ1-4, is EAGVAQSPRYKIIEKRQSVAFWCNPISGHATLYWYQQILGQGPKLLIQFQNNGVVDDSQLPKDRFSAERLKGVDSTLKIQPAKLEDSAVYLCASRSHGVANEKLFFGSGTQLSVL.